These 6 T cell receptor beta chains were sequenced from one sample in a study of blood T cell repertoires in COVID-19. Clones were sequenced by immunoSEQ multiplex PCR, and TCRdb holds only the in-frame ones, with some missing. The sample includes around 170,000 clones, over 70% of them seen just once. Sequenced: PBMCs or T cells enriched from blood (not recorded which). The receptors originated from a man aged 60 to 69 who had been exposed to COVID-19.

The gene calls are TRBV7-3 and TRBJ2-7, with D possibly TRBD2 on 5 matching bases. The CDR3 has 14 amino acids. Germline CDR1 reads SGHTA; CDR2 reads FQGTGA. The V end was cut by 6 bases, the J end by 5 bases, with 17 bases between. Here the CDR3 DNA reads TGTGCCAGCAGAGCGGACGGAGCATCCCACGAGCAGTACTTC. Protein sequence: CASRADGASHEQYF.

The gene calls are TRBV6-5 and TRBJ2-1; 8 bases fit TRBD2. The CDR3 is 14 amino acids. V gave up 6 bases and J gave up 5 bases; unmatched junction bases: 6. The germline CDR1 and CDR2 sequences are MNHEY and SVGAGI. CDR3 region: CASRAWRGDNEQFF. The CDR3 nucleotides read TGTGCCAGCAGGGCTTGGCGGGGGGACAATGAGCAGTTCTTC.

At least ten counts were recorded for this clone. CDR3 DNA: TGTGCCAGCAGCAGGCGGCAGAGCTCCTACGAGCAGTACTTC. This codes for CASSRRQSSYEQYF. The chain recombines TRBV5-4 with TRBJ2-7, with D unclear. The CDR3 covers 14 residues. Trimming stripped 4 bases from V and 0 bases from J, with 11 bases between. From germline, CDR1 is SGHNT and CDR2 YYREEE (reference sequence).

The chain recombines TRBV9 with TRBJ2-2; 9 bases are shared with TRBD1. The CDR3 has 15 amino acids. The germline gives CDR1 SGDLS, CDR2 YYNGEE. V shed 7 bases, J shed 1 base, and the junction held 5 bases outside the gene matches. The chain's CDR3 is CASGDRDQNTGELFF. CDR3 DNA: TGTGCCAGCGGGGACAGGGACCAGAACACCGGGGAGCTGTTTTTT.

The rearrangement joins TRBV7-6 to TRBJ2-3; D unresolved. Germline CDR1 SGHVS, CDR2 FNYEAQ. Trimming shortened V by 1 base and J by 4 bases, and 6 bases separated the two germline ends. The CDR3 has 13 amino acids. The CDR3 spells CASSLVRADTQYF. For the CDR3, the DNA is TGTGCCAGCAGCTTAGTTCGTGCAGATACGCAGTATTTT.

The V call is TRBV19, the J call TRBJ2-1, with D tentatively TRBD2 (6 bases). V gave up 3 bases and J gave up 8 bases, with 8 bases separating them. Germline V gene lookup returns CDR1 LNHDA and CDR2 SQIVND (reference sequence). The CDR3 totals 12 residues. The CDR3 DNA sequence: TGTGCCAGTAGTATTTGGGGGGATGAGCAGTTCTTC. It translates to CASSIWGDEQFF.